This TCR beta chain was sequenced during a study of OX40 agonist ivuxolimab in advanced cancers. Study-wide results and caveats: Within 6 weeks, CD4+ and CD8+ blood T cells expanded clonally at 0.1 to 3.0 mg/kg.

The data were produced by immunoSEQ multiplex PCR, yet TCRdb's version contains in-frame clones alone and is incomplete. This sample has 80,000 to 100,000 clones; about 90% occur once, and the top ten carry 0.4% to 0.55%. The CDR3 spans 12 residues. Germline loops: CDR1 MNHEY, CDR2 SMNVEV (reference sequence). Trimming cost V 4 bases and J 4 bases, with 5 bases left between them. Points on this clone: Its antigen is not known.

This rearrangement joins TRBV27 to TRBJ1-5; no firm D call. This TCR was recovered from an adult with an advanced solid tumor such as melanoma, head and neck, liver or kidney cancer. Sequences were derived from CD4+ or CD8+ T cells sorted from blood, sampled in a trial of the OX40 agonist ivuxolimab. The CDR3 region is CASSSRNQPQHF. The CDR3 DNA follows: TGTGCCAGCAGTTCCCGGAATCAGCCCCAGCATTTT.